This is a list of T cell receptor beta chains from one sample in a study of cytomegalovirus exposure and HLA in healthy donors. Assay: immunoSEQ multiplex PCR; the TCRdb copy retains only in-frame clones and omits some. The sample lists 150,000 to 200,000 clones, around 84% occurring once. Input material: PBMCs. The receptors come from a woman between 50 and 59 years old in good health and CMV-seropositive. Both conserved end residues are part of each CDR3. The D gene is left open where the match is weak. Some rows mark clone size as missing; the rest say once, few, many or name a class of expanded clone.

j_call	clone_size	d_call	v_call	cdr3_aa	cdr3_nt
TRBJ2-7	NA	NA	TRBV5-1	CASSLVVGASYEQYF	TGCGCCAGCAGCTTGGTTGTGGGGGCAAGCTACGAGCAGTACTTC
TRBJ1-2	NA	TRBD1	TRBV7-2	CASSLVWTGNYGYTF	TGTGCCAGCAGCTTAGTGTGGACAGGGAACTATGGCTACACCTTC
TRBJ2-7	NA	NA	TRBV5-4	CASSAPGKAGSYEQYF	TGTGCCAGCAGCGCCCCCGGAAAGGCGGGATCCTACGAGCAGTACTTC
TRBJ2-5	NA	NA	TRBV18	CASSPFPGEETQYF	TGTGCCAGTAGCCCTTTCCCAGGGGAGGAGACCCAGTACTTC
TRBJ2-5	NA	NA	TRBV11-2	CASSLSFGGAPMAQYF	TGTGCCAGCAGCTTAAGTTTTGGGGGGGCTCCCATGGCCCAGTACTTC
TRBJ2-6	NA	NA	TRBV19	CATRGGPSGANVLTF	TGTGCCACCCGCGGGGGCCCCTCTGGGGCCAACGTCCTGACTTTC
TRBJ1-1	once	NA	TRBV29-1	CSVVRGGNMNTEAFF	TGCAGCGTTGTCCGGGGGGGCAACATGAACACTGAAGCTTTCTTT
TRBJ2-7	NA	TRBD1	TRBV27	CASSFGTGTYEQYF	TGTGCCAGCAGTTTCGGGACAGGGACCTACGAGCAGTACTTC
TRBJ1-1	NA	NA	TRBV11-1	CAGTPLGEYEAFF	TGTGCCGGCACCCCCCTAGGAGAGTATGAAGCTTTCTTT
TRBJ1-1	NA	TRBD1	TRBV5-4	CASSTGTGGRSFTEAFF	TGTGCCAGCAGTACCGGGACAGGGGGCCGATCATTCACTGAAGCTTTCTTT
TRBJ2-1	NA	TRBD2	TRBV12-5	CASGPPGGVLNEQFF	TGTGCTAGTGGTCCCCCCGGGGGGGTTCTTAATGAGCAGTTCTTC
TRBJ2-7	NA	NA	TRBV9	CASSVGRGRGFEEQYF	TGTGCCAGCAGCGTAGGTAGGGGCAGGGGCTTTGAAGAGCAGTACTTC
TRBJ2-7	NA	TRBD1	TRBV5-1	CASTLDRVNEQYF	TGTGCCAGCACCCTGGACAGGGTGAACGAGCAGTACTTC
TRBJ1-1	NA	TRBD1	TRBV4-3	CASSQDPTGEAFF	TGCGCCAGCAGCCAAGATCCGACAGGGGAAGCTTTCTTT
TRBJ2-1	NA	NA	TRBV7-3	CASSLNGLEQFF	TGTGCCAGCAGCTTAAACGGACTAGAGCAGTTCTTC
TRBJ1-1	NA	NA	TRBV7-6	CASSLAGQNTEAFF	TGTGCCAGCAGCTTAGCGGGGCAGAACACTGAAGCTTTCTTT
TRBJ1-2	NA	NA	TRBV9	CASSVAGRGNYGYTF	TGTGCCAGCAGCGTAGCCGGAAGGGGCAACTATGGCTACACCTTC
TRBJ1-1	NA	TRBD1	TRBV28	CASSYNRGATEAFF	TGTGCCAGCAGTTATAACAGGGGGGCCACTGAAGCTTTCTTT
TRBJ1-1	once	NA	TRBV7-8	CASSLGSQGDTEAFF	TGTGCCAGCAGCTTAGGGTCCCAAGGGGACACTGAAGCTTTCTTT
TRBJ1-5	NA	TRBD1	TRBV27	CASTWDRGPNQPQHF	TGTGCCAGCACCTGGGACAGGGGGCCCAATCAGCCCCAGCATTTT
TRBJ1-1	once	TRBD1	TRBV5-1	CASSPDSTGGGLKAFF	TGCGCCAGCAGCCCCGACTCCACAGGGGGCGGGTTGAAAGCTTTCTTT
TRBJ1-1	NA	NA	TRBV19	CASSIDRTWGGNTEAFF	TGTGCCAGTAGTATAGACCGGACGTGGGGGGGGAACACTGAAGCTTTCTTT
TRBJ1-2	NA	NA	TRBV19	CASSYSQTYGYTF	TGTGCCAGTAGTTACAGTCAGACCTATGGCTACACCTTC
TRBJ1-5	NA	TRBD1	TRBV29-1	CSAGTGSDQPQHF	TGCAGCGCCGGGACAGGGAGTGATCAGCCCCAGCATTTT
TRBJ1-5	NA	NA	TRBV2	CASSENGQGAGQPQHF	TGTGCCAGCAGTGAAAATGGGCAGGGCGCAGGTCAGCCCCAGCATTTT
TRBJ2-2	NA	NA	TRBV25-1	CASSAQGLTGELFF	TGTGCCAGCAGTGCGCAGGGACTGACTGGGGAGCTGTTTTTT
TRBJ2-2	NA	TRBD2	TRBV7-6	CASSLGLAGTGELFF	TGTGCCAGCAGTCTTGGACTAGCGGGCACCGGGGAGCTGTTTTTT
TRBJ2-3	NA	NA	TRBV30	CAWAPRGPTDTQYF	TGTGCCTGGGCCCCGCGGGGCCCCACAGATACGCAGTATTTT
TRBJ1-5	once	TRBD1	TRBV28	CASSDPGGDQPQHF	TGTGCCAGCAGCGACCCAGGGGGTGATCAGCCCCAGCATTTT
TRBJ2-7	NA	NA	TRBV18	CASSGSSYEQYF	TGTGCCAGCTCTGGCTCTTCCTACGAGCAGTACTTC
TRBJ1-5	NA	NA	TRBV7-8	CASSLDQGNQPQHF	TGTGCCAGCAGCCTAGACCAGGGAAATCAGCCCCAGCATTTT
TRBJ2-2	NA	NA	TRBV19	CASNVAGYTGELFF	TGTGCCAGTAACGTGGCAGGTTACACCGGGGAGCTGTTTTTT
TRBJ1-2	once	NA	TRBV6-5	CASRAGGGNYGYTF	TGTGCCAGCAGGGCGGGAGGGGGAAACTATGGCTACACCTTC
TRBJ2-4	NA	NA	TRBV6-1	CASSGNELAKNIQYF	TGTGCCAGCAGCGGTAATGAGCTAGCCAAAAACATTCAGTACTTC
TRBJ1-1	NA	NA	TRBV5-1	CASSLETGNTEAFF	TGCGCCAGCAGCTTGGAAACAGGGAACACTGAAGCTTTCTTT